This T cell receptor (beta chain) was identified in a study of blood T cells in healthy people across ages. With regard to this clonotype: Its antigen remains unidentified.

Broader study findings: With unsorted PBMCs, a conclusive comparison of naive versus antigen-experienced cells was not possible.

CDR3 length equals 13 residues. Per germline, CDR1 MNHEY and CDR2 SVGEGT. Alongside a J-beta primer mix, a sample-barcoded 5' primer served in a second PCR lasting about 7 to 11 cycles. The template-switch adaptor, which had 12 random nucleotides, put a tag on each cDNA molecule. Sequencing recovered at least 2.5 million CDR3-containing paired-end reads from each sample. TCRdb reanalysed the 5' RACE reads using MiXCR and keeps one entry per CDR3 protein. The profile covers approximately 790,000 distinct CDR3 sequences, with roughly 60% appearing a single time and 25% to 35% taken by the ten largest. The rearrangement uses TRBV6-2 or TRBV6-3 and TRBJ2-4; no reliable D call. The J call may not be correct, given that the DNA end is closer to TRBJ2-7. The sequence came from a man aged 25 to 40 in good health. Sequencing used blood. The CDR3 DNA sequence: TGTGCCAGCAGTGACCACCCCTTAGACGAGCAGTACTTC. Its translation is CASSDHPLDEQYF.